The 12 T cell receptor beta chains in this list originate from one sample, sequenced in a study of blood T cell repertoires in COVID-19. TCRdb's table, derived via immunoSEQ multiplex PCR, lists solely in-frame clones and lacks some. The table shows roughly 200,000 clones, with 88% occurring only once. Material: peripheral blood. All receptors derive from a woman between 35 and 50 years old who had recovered from COVID-19.

The rearrangement uses TRBV4-2 and TRBJ1-2; D is undetermined. Germline loops: CDR1 LGHNA, CDR2 YNFKEQ. Between the trimmed V and J ends, which lost 3 bases and 2 bases, there was a span of 7 bases. This CDR3 is 13 amino acids long. CDR3 residues: CASSQGKNYGYTF. For the CDR3, the DNA is TGTGCCAGCAGCCAGGGCAAAAACTATGGCTACACCTTC.

This chain uses TRBV4-3 with TRBJ2-2; 9 bases line up with TRBD2. Germline assignment: CDR1 LGHNA and CDR2 YSLEER. The CDR3 loop spans 16 amino acids. Trimming at V came to 2 bases and at J to 7 bases, leaving 8 bases not matched to a gene. DNA of the CDR3: TGCGCCAGCAGCCAATCTGCTAGCGGGACCGGCGGGGAGCTGTTTTTT. Its protein is CASSQSASGTGGELFF.

The chain joins TRBV28 to TRBJ2-2; 11 bases line up with TRBD2. The CDR3 covers 15 residues. J lost 6 bases, V lost 3 bases, and 3 bases had no gene match. CDR1 MDHEN and CDR2 SYDVKM come from the germline V gene. CDR3 in amino acids: CASSFSSGRAGELFF. As DNA, the CDR3 is TGTGCCAGCAGTTTTAGTAGCGGGAGGGCCGGGGAGCTGTTTTTT.

This rearrangement joins TRBV5-1 to TRBJ1-1, with D hard to call. The V gene's germline CDR1 is SGHRS and CDR2 YFSETQ. V shed 2 bases and J shed 7 bases, with 12 bases lying between them. CDR3 length: 13 amino acids. The CDR3 DNA is TGCGCCAGCAGCTTACAGACATTTGGTGAAGCTTTCTTT. Amino acid sequence: CASSLQTFGEAFF. The full variable domain, with the rest looked up from reference TRBV5-1 and TRBJ1-1, is KAGVTQTPRYLIKTRGQQVTLSCSPISGHRSVSWYQQTPGQGLQFLFEYFSETQRNKGNFPGRFSGRQFSNSRSEMNVSTLELGDSALYLCASSLQTFGEAFFGQGTRLTVV.

A few counts support this clone. The genes are TRBV27 and TRBJ2-3; 9 positions match TRBD2. Germline trimming cut 5 bases from V and 5 bases from J; bases unmatched to any gene: 14. The CDR3 runs to 17 residues. CDR1 is MNHEY and CDR2 is SMNVEV in the germline V gene (reference sequence). CDR3: CASSVAGAGGLKDTQYF. Written as DNA, the CDR3 is TGTGCCAGCAGTGTTGCCGGGGCGGGAGGGCTTAAAGATACGCAGTATTTT.

This clone showed up just a few times. The CDR3 DNA reads TGCAGTGCTAGTGACAGGGTTGGCCAGCCCCAGCATTTT. Translating it yields CSASDRVGQPQHF. The rearrangement joins TRBV20-1 to TRBJ1-5; the match to TRBD1 covers 7 bases. With 3 bases clipped from V and 7 bases from J, the junction kept 6 bases outside the gene matches. This CDR3 is 13 amino acids long. Looked up from germline, CDR1 is DFQATT and CDR2 is SNEGSKA (reference sequence).

The chain joins TRBV28 to TRBJ1-2; D may be TRBD1 (5 bases). CDR1 and CDR2 from the germline V gene are MDHEN and SYDVKM. The CDR3 has 13 amino acids. V dropped 2 bases and J dropped 7 bases, with 11 bases sitting between them. The CDR3 spells CASSLMGEAGYTF. DNA for the CDR3: TGTGCCAGCAGTTTAATGGGGGAGGCTGGCTACACCTTC.

This chain connects TRBV10-1 to TRBJ2-2; 8 nucleotides align to TRBD2. This CDR3 region has 14 residues. Trimming cost V 3 bases and J 4 bases; bases outside gene matches: 1. Per the germline V gene, CDR1 is WNHNN and CDR2 is SYGVQD (reference sequence). The chain's CDR3 is CASSDGRATGELFF. DNA of the CDR3: TGCGCCAGCAGTGACGGGAGGGCCACCGGGGAGCTGTTTTTT.

The chain joins TRBV29-1 to TRBJ1-1, with TRBD1 matching 8 bases. This CDR3 region has 15 residues. The junction had 8 bases not matched to a gene; V was cut back by 4 bases and J by 1 base. Germline-derived CDR1 and CDR2 are SQVTM and ANQGSEA. The CDR3 DNA reads TGCAGCGTTGTGGCAGGGGGCCTAAGGAACACTGAAGCTTTCTTT. Protein product: CSVVAGGLRNTEAFF.

The V and J genes are TRBV24-1 and TRBJ2-6; 9 positions match TRBD2. Trimming cost V 7 bases and J 0 bases; bases outside gene matches: 6. The CDR3 spans 17 residues. Germline lookup yields CDR1 KGHDR and CDR2 SFDVKD. CDR3 protein: CATSAGGIHSGANVLTF. The CDR3 nucleotides are TGTGCCACCAGCGCGGGAGGGATTCACTCTGGGGCCAACGTCCTGACTTTC.

The chain carries TRBV10-3 and TRBJ2-3; 8 nucleotides line up with TRBD2. The CDR3 is 17 amino acids. Germline-derived CDR1 and CDR2 are ENHRY and SYGVKD. V lost 6 bases and J lost 0; bases outside the gene matches: 11. CDR3 in DNA: TGTGCCATCAGGACCGGGGGACTAGTCTCGAGCACAGATACGCAGTATTTT. Residues: CAIRTGGLVSSTDTQYF.

The chain links TRBV18 to TRBJ1-2, with D perhaps TRBD1 (5 bases). The CDR3 is 17 residues long. V was clipped by 1 base and J by 3 bases, with 18 bases between them. Germline loops: CDR1 KGHSH, CDR2 LQKENI. CDR3 sequence reads: CASSPRSQGLAHYGYTF. The CDR3 DNA reads as TGTGCCAGCTCACCACGGTCGCAGGGACTCGCACACTATGGCTACACCTTC.